This is a list of T cell receptor beta chains from one sample in a study of cytomegalovirus exposure and HLA in healthy donors. Some clones are missing from TCRdb's copy, which holds only in-frame ones; the method was immunoSEQ multiplex PCR. Of about 100,000 clones in the sample, approximately 81% were seen once. Sequenced sample: PBMCs. These receptors came from a male donor in good health and CMV-seropositive. The CDR3 runs from the conserved cysteine through the conserved F or W. The D gene is left open where the match is weak.

CASSLRELNIQYF TRBJ2-4 NA TRBV28 13
CASSYYRDRAKNIQYF TRBJ2-4 TRBD1 TRBV6-5 16
CSALRPETQYF TRBJ2-5 NA TRBV20-1 11
CASSVLRQGNQPQHF TRBJ1-5 NA TRBV10-1 15
CASSNQGTPPYLHF TRBJ1-5 NA TRBV7-2 14
CASSSTSGGDIQYF TRBJ2-4 TRBD2 TRBV5-1 14
CSVEPGQGAYEQYF TRBJ2-7 TRBD1 TRBV29-1 14
CASSPFAGGPREQYF TRBJ2-7 TRBD2 TRBV27 15
CAISLGLAGGLNEQFF TRBJ2-1 TRBD2 TRBV10-3 16
CASSLLANGGRLGGYTF TRBJ1-2 NA TRBV7-2 17
CASSPRQGGNTGELFF TRBJ2-2 NA TRBV5-1 16
CASSRPGQPFHEQYF TRBJ2-7 NA TRBV19 15
CASSTTGGKYNEQFF TRBJ2-1 NA TRBV6-1 15
CASSSPDRADEQYF TRBJ2-7 TRBD1 TRBV7-9 14
CASSFTGYGELFF TRBJ2-2 NA TRBV11-2 13
CASSVGVGASNQPQHF TRBJ1-5 NA TRBV9 16
CSVGTGEFGNTEAFF TRBJ1-1 TRBD1 TRBV29-1 15
CASSARTGKNEQFF TRBJ2-1 TRBD1 TRBV11-3 14
CASSWTPTVNTEAFF TRBJ1-1 NA TRBV27 15
CASSPGADTQYF TRBJ2-3 NA TRBV7-9 12
CASSLAVEPEGETQYF TRBJ2-5 NA TRBV5-6 16
CASSILGSSGNTIYF TRBJ1-3 NA TRBV19 15
CASSQVQGAPYEQYF TRBJ2-7 NA TRBV4-1 15
CASSLGGVEAFF TRBJ1-1 NA TRBV7-8 12
CAWSVSANTEAFF TRBJ1-1 NA TRBV30 13
CASSLSGGGTEAFF TRBJ1-1 NA TRBV27 14
CASSPRRSGGNTGELFF TRBJ2-2 NA TRBV7-8 17
CASSLDRGASSYNEQFF TRBJ2-1 NA TRBV11-3 17
CASSDDRIYNEQFF TRBJ2-1 NA TRBV2 14
CASSRQGGNEKLFF TRBJ1-4 TRBD1 TRBV7-2 14
CASHPLGGGWTEAFF TRBJ1-1 NA TRBV10-1 15
CASSSLGWGLNYGYTF TRBJ1-2 NA TRBV13 16
CASSQGLQNYGYTF TRBJ1-2 NA TRBV4-3 14
CASSPDSYTGELFF TRBJ2-2 NA TRBV7-2 14
CSVESGGGKTQYF TRBJ2-5 NA TRBV29-1 13
CASSPQGAGYGYTF TRBJ1-2 TRBD1 TRBV7-9 14
CASRGDSRRTEAFF TRBJ1-1 TRBD1 TRBV2 14
CASSLWGRENTGELFF TRBJ2-2 NA TRBV7-2 16
CASSGQAGDHDEQFF TRBJ2-1 TRBD2 TRBV7-3 15
CATSRGRGSPLHF TRBJ1-6 NA TRBV15 13
CASRPHQAGNQPQHF TRBJ1-5 NA TRBV6-5 15
CASSLTAGPGQGDTQYF TRBJ2-3 NA TRBV7-3 17
CASSLRGNSYNEQFF TRBJ2-1 NA TRBV7-2 15
CASSFEETQYF TRBJ2-5 NA TRBV9 11